The next 18 T cell receptor beta chains were all read from a single sample in a study of T cell responses to AZD1222 COVID-19 vaccine. TCRdb's copy holds only in-frame clones and misses some; the assay was immunoSEQ multiplex PCR. The table shows roughly 180,000 clones, with almost 90% occurring only once. Sample: peripheral blood, taken on day 0 of AZD1222 vaccination. These receptors were taken from an adult in good health.

The rearrangement joins TRBV7-8 to TRBJ1-2; D not resolved. Germline V gene lookup returns CDR1 SGHVS and CDR2 FQNEAQ. The CDR3 consists of 11 residues. The V end lost 4 bases, the J end lost 6 bases, and 6 bases lay between the germline ends. CDR3 nucleotides: TGTGCCAGCAGCTCGCCCGATGGCTACACCTTC. It translates to CASSSPDGYTF.

The V call is TRBV30, the J call TRBJ1-1; TRBD1 might be the D (6 bases). Trimming left V 2 bases short and J 5 bases short, with 15 bases between. From germline, CDR1 is GTSNPN and CDR2 SVGIG (reference sequence). The CDR3 extends over 14 amino acids. The CDR3 spells CAWSHGQLRTEAFF. The CDR3 coding sequence is TGTGCCTGGAGTCATGGACAGCTAAGGACTGAAGCTTTCTTT.

Only one count was recorded for this clone. The chain employs TRBV3-1 (or the pseudogene TRBV3-2) and TRBJ2-1, with a possible D match to TRBD2 (6 bases). Germline V gene lookup returns CDR1 LGHDT and CDR2 YNNKEL (reference sequence). V lost 7 bases and J lost 7, with 14 bases in between. The CDR3 has 13 amino acids. The CDR3 nucleotides read TGTGCCAGCAACAATGGCGGGGATAATGAGCAGTTCTTC. Translating gives CASNNGGDNEQFF.

This rearrangement joins TRBV11-2 to TRBJ2-7; 8 bases are shared with TRBD1. J was trimmed by 0 bases and V by 0 bases; bases with no gene match: 13. This CDR3 is 19 amino acids long. CDR1 and CDR2 (germline): SGHAT, FQNNGV. The CDR3 sequence: CASSLDGQGHIISSYEQYF. In nucleotides, the CDR3 is TGTGCCAGCAGCTTAGACGGACAGGGACATATCATATCCTCCTACGAGCAGTACTTC. The full variable domain, with the rest looked up from reference TRBV11-2 and TRBJ2-7, is EAGVAQSPRYKIIEKRQSVAFWCNPISGHATLYWYQQILGQGPKLLIQFQNNGVVDDSQLPKDRFSAERLKGVDSTLKIQPAKLEDSAVYLCASSLDGQGHIISSYEQYFGPGTRLTVT.

V is TRBV6-4 and J is TRBJ2-1; perhaps D is TRBD1 or TRBD2 (6 bases each). The CDR3 sequence is 16 residues long. Trimming stripped 6 bases from V and 7 bases from J, with 22 bases between. The germline V gene encodes CDR1 MRHNA and CDR2 SNTAGT. The CDR3 spells CASSPLGAGIGNEQFF. CDR3 sequence (DNA): TGTGCCAGCAGCCCCCTGGGGGCGGGAATAGGTAATGAGCAGTTCTTC.

This rearrangement joins TRBV6-5 to TRBJ2-1, with 8 bases matching TRBD2. CDR1 MNHEY and CDR2 SVGAGI come from the germline V gene. J lost 4 bases, V lost 7 bases, and 9 bases had no gene match. The CDR3 is 15 residues long. The CDR3 loop reads CASKRAGAYYNEQFF. DNA of the CDR3: TGTGCCAGCAAGCGAGCGGGGGCTTATTACAATGAGCAGTTCTTC.

V usage is TRBV5-1 and J usage is TRBJ1-6; TRBD1 might be the D (5 bases). V shed 4 bases and J shed 5 bases, with 13 bases lying between them. The CDR3 runs to 15 residues. Looked up from germline, CDR1 is SGHRS and CDR2 is YFSETQ. CDR3 loop: CASSPVRGNNSPLHF. The CDR3 DNA follows: TGCGCCAGCAGCCCTGTGCGGGGGAATAATTCACCCCTCCACTTT.

The genes are TRBV19 and TRBJ1-2; D might be TRBD1 (5 bases). CDR1 is LNHDA, CDR2 SQIVND, per germline (reference sequence). The CDR3 covers 12 residues. V lost 7 bases and J lost 4, with 10 bases in between. This CDR3 reads CASKSGIYGYTF. Written as DNA, the CDR3 is TGTGCCAGTAAGTCAGGGATCTATGGCTACACCTTC.

The genes are TRBV9 and TRBJ1-1; TRBD1 agrees at 8 bases. Germline assignment: CDR1 SGDLS and CDR2 YYNGEE. The CDR3 totals 15 residues. The J segment lost 3 bases and the V segment lost 3 bases, leaving 7 bases of the junction unmatched. The CDR3 spells CASSGRTGWDTEAFF. DNA for the CDR3: TGTGCCAGCAGCGGAAGGACAGGGTGGGACACTGAAGCTTTCTTT.

The chain employs TRBV18 and TRBJ1-3; 8 nucleotides match TRBD1. The germline V gene encodes CDR1 KGHSH and CDR2 LQKENI. This CDR3 region has 17 residues. Trimming removed 1 base from V and 4 bases from J; junction bases left unmatched: 9. The CDR3 DNA sequence: TGTGCCAGCTCACCACGAGACAGGGGATCGTCAGGAAACACCATATATTTT. Residues: CASSPRDRGSSGNTIYF.

The chain uses TRBV7-3 and TRBJ2-2, with D tentatively TRBD2 (6 bases). Between the trimmed V and J ends, which lost 5 bases and 2 bases, there was a span of 15 bases. The CDR3 runs 16 residues. Germline V gene sequence: CDR1 SGHTA, CDR2 FQGTGA. CDR3 in DNA: TGTGCCAGCAGCATGGGGGGAGAGCTTAACACCGGGGAGCTGTTTTTT. Translation gives CASSMGGELNTGELFF.

The chain links TRBV7-2 to TRBJ2-3; maybe TRBD2 (6 bases). Germline CDR1 reads SGHTA; CDR2 reads FQGNSA. CDR3 length equals 15 residues. Trimming removed 3 bases at V and 1 base at J, with 11 bases between. CDR3 protein: CASSFLAVRTDTQYF. CDR3 nucleotides: TGTGCCAGCAGCTTTTTAGCGGTCCGCACAGATACGCAGTATTTT.

The rearrangement joins TRBV6-2 or TRBV6-3 to TRBJ2-3; weak D call: TRBD1 (5 bases). The V end was cut by 2 bases, the J end by 1 base, with 16 bases between. Germline V gene sequence: CDR1 MNHEY, CDR2 SVGEGT. The CDR3 length is 17 residues. The CDR3 DNA reads TGTGCCAGCAGTTACGGTTGGCTTCAGGGCCGCACAGATACGCAGTATTTT. This gives the protein CASSYGWLQGRTDTQYF.

The chain joins TRBV20-1 to TRBJ1-1; D possibly corresponds to TRBD1 (5 bases). The CDR3 length is 15 residues. The germline CDR1 and CDR2 sequences are DFQATT and SNEGSKA (reference sequence). Trimming cost V 6 bases and J 0 bases, with 17 bases left between them. The CDR3 sequence is CSASRTTAMNTEAFF. The CDR3 DNA follows: TGCAGTGCAAGTAGGACGACAGCCATGAACACTGAAGCTTTCTTT.

This chain joins TRBV6-1 and TRBJ1-5; no clear D. The CDR3 contains 15 residues. Germline assignment: CDR1 MNHNS and CDR2 SASEGT. Trimming removed 1 base at V and 6 bases at J, with 13 bases between. CDR3 in amino acids: CASSEDGNPVQPQHF. The CDR3 region has the DNA TGTGCCAGCAGTGAAGATGGCAACCCGGTTCAGCCCCAGCATTTT.

The chain recombines TRBV14 with TRBJ1-2, with TRBD1 identical over 7 bases. Germline V gene data show CDR1 as SGHDN and CDR2 as FVKESK. The V and J ends lost 4 bases and 0 bases, in that order; junction bases with no gene match: 8. CDR3 length equals 16 residues. CDR3 nucleotide sequence: TGTGCCAGCAGCCCCTTACCGGGACAGTCTAACTATGGCTACACCTTC. It yields the protein CASSPLPGQSNYGYTF. The full variable domain, in which reference TRBV14 and TRBJ1-2 provide the parts outside the CDR3, is EAGVTQFPSHSVIEKGQTVTLRCDPISGHDNLYWYRRVMGKEIKFLLHFVKESKQDESGMPNNRFLAERTGGTYSTLKVQPAELEDSGVYFCASSPLPGQSNYGYTFGSGTRLTVV.

V and J are TRBV19 and TRBJ1-5, with D unclear. Germline V gives CDR1 LNHDA, CDR2 SQIVND (reference sequence). V lost 4 bases and J 0 bases, leaving 10 bases between the germline ends. The CDR3 runs 15 residues. This CDR3 reads CASSTRGYSNQPQHF. For the CDR3, the DNA is TGTGCCAGTAGTACTCGTGGTTATAGCAATCAGCCCCAGCATTTT.

The rearrangement uses TRBV7-9 and TRBJ1-2, with D tentatively TRBD1 (6 bases). V dropped 5 bases and J dropped 5 bases, with 27 bases sitting between them. The CDR3 sequence is 18 residues long. CDR1 is SEHNR, CDR2 FQNEAQ, per germline (reference sequence). The CDR3: CASSGRSRGGSGSYGYTF. The CDR3 nucleotides are TGTGCCAGCAGCGGGCGGAGCAGGGGAGGTTCTGGTTCATATGGCTACACCTTC.